What follows is one T cell receptor (beta chain) and its context. This entry is derived from a study of control samples from healthy donors and cancer patients. The CDR3 has 16 amino acids. Per germline, CDR1 SGHRS and CDR2 YFSETQ. The junction had 4 bases not matched to a gene; V was cut back by 0 bases and J by 1 base. This table comes from immunoSEQ multiplex PCR, and its TCRdb copy is limited to in-frame clones, with some not included. This sample has around 130,000 clones, with roughly 90% found just once. The specimen was blood. This receptor was identified in a man aged 45-65 years in good health. The chain is built from TRBV5-1 and TRBJ2-3; 8 nucleotides agree with TRBD1. CDR3 region: CASSLEGTGRTDTQYF. In nucleotides, the CDR3 is TGCGCCAGCAGCTTGGAAGGGACAGGTCGCACAGATACGCAGTATTTT.